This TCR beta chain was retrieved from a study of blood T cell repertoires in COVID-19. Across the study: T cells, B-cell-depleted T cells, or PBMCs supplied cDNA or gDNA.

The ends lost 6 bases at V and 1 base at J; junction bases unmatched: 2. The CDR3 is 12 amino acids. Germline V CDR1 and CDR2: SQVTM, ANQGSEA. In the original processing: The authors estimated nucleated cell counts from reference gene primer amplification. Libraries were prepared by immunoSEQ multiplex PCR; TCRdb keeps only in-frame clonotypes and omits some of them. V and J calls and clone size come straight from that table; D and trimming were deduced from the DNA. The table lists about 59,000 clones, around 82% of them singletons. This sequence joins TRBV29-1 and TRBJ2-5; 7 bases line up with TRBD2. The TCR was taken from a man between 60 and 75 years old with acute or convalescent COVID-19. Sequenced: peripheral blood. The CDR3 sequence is CSVRLAQETQYF. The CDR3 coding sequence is TGCAGCGTAAGACTAGCCCAAGAGACCCAGTACTTC.